This T cell receptor (beta chain) appears in the sequencing data of a study of blood T cell repertoires in COVID-19. Study-level information: Collection of acute and convalescent COVID-19 samples took place in the United States, Italy and Spain. PBMCs, B-cell-depleted T cells, or T cells provided the cDNA or gDNA that made up the material.

Repertoires were generated with immunoSEQ multiplex PCR, while TCRdb's copy carries only in-frame clones and drops some. The sample records around 230,000 clones, around four fifths being singletons. Participants had their cohort set by participant-reported clinical history. Recovery meant two consecutive negative NP/OP PCR tests, professional clearance, or resolved symptoms. This receptor was taken from a man aged 40-50 years who had recovered from COVID-19. Sequencing was performed on PBMCs or T cells enriched from blood (not recorded which).

The chain's CDR3 is CAWSVQKSYEQYF. CDR3 coding DNA: TGTGCCTGGAGTGTACAGAAGAGCTACGAGCAGTACTTC. V is TRBV30 and J is TRBJ2-7; D is uncertain. The CDR3 length is 13 residues. CDR1 and CDR2 from the germline V gene are GTSNPN and SVGIG (reference sequence). V was clipped by 0 bases and J by 3 bases, with 9 bases between them.